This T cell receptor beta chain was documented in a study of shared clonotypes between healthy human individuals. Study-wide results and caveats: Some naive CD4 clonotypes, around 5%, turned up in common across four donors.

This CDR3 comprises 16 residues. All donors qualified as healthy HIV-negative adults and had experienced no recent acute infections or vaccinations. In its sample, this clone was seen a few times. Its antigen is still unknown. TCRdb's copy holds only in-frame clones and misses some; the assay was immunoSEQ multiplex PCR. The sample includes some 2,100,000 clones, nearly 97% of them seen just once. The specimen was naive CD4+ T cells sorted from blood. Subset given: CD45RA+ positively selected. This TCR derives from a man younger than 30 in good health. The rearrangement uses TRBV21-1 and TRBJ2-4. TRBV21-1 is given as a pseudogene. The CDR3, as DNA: TGTGCCAGCAGCACCTCCAACGTTCTAGCCAAAAACATTCAGTACTTC. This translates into CASSTSNVLAKNIQYF.